What follows are 10 T cell receptor beta chains derived from one specimen sequenced in a study of shared clonotypes between healthy human individuals (dated by TCRdb to 2018 to 2021). The library was prepared using the immunoSEQ multiplex PCR assay. TCRdb carries this immuneACCESS record with in-frame sequences only. Its versions omit some clonotypes, under half of them owing to an unresolved V gene in the studies checked, with the rest unexplained. This sample has more than 900,000 clones in its table, and 78% of those were observed once. The ten biggest clones cover 0.6% to 0.75% of the sample. The specimen was memory CD4+ T cells from PBMCs. The label giving this sample's cell subset or site can be read as: CD45RA-negative fraction. The receptors here all came from a young man in good health. Some clones in this sample may be carry-over from other donors' samples.

V and J are TRBV29-1 and TRBJ1-2; D is uncertain. CDR1 is SQVTM and CDR2 is ANQGSEA in the germline V gene. V was shortened by 6 bases and J by 8 bases, with 16 bases between the two germline ends. This CDR3 has 12 amino acids. This CDR3 reads CSVPGWGGGYTF. CDR3 DNA: TGCAGCGTCCCGGGGTGGGGAGGGGGCTACACCTTC.

In its sample, this clone was seen a few times. A much larger clone is a single base away; this may be a read error. CDR3 loop: CASSPDSNYGYTF. DNA for the CDR3: TGTGCCAGCAGCCCGGACAGTAACTATGGCTACACCTTC. V usage is TRBV7-8 and J usage is TRBJ1-2, with a tentative D call TRBD1 (6 bases). Germline CDR1 reads SGHVS; CDR2 reads FQNEAQ. There are 13 residues in the CDR3. Trimming cost V 5 bases and J 1 base, with 8 bases left between them.

The V gene is TRBV7-9, the J gene TRBJ1-4; no reliable D call. The CDR3 extends over 12 amino acids. Germline loops: CDR1 SEHNR, CDR2 FQNEAQ (reference sequence). V lost 1 base and J lost 16, with 13 bases in between. CDR3 region: CASSLDIGPRFF. The CDR3 nucleotides are TGTGCCAGCAGCTTAGATATTGGCCCGCGGTTTTTT.

The chain joins TRBV10-2 to TRBJ2-1; 14 positions agree with TRBD2. After removal of 5 bases from V and 6 bases from J, the junction contained 6 bases not matched to a gene. Per the germline V gene, CDR1 is WSHSY and CDR2 is SAAADI. CDR3 length: 16 amino acids. CDR3 DNA: TGCGCCAGCAGTCCGGGACTAGCGGGAGTGGGCAATGAGCAGTTCTTC. This translates into CASSPGLAGVGNEQFF.

The V and J genes are TRBV28 and TRBJ1-1, with D tentatively TRBD1 (6 bases). Between the trimmed V and J ends, which lost 5 bases and 0 bases, there was a span of 13 bases. The V gene's germline CDR1 is MDHEN and CDR2 SYDVKM. There are 15 residues in the CDR3. The CDR3 here is CASSPPTGLNTEAFF. In DNA form, the CDR3 reads TGTGCCAGCAGTCCCCCAACAGGGTTGAACACTGAAGCTTTCTTT.

V and J are TRBV2 and TRBJ2-4, with 14 bases fitting TRBD2. This CDR3 contains 19 residues. Germline-derived CDR1 and CDR2 are SNHLY and FYNNEI. The ends lost 5 bases at V and 2 bases at J; junction bases unmatched: 11. As DNA, the CDR3 is TGTGCCAGCAGTCCCGGGACTAGCGGGAGTTTTAGATCCAAAAACATTCAGTACTTC. It translates to CASSPGTSGSFRSKNIQYF.

This chain joins TRBV6-5 and TRBJ1-4, with D possibly TRBD1 on 5 matching bases. Looked up from germline, CDR1 is MNHEY and CDR2 is SVGAGI. The CDR3 has 13 residues. V was cut by 5 bases and J by 7 bases, with 11 bases left in between. This CDR3 reads CASSAGGSEKLFF. Here the CDR3 DNA reads TGTGCCAGCAGTGCGGGGGGAAGTGAAAAACTGTTTTTT.

The V gene is TRBV7-9, the J gene TRBJ1-4, with TRBD1 identical over 10 bases. Germline V gene data show CDR1 as SEHNR and CDR2 as FQNEAQ (reference sequence). The CDR3 length is 16 residues. V lost 5 bases, J lost 8 bases, and 11 bases stayed unmatched. For the CDR3, the DNA is TGTGCCAGCAGCGCCAGACAGGGGGCTCTCTTAGAAAAACTGTTTTTT. It yields the protein CASSARQGALLEKLFF. The variable domain in full, with the rest retrieved from reference TRBV7-9 and TRBJ1-4, is DTGVSQNPRHKITKRGQNVTFRCDPISEHNRLYWYRQTLGQGPEFLTYFQNEAQLEKSRLLSDRFSAERPKGSFSTLEIQRTEQGDSAMYLCASSARQGALLEKLFFGSGTQLSVL.

Notes on this clone: This sample includes further DNA sequences coding for the same CDR3. The V call is TRBV7-9, the J call TRBJ2-3; 9 nucleotides match TRBD2. The germline V gene encodes CDR1 SEHNR and CDR2 FQNEAQ (reference sequence). J was trimmed by 0 bases and V by 5 bases; bases with no gene match: 3. The CDR3 length is 15 residues. This CDR3 reads CASSRTSGSTDTQYF. CDR3 nucleotide sequence: TGTGCCAGCAGCCGAACTAGCGGGAGCACAGATACGCAGTATTTT.

This clone is a singleton in its sample. The rearrangement joins TRBV6-6 to TRBJ1-5; the D gene is possibly TRBD1 (6 bases). Trimming pared 7 bases from V and 4 bases from J, leaving 17 bases between. The length of the CDR3 is 15 residues. Germline loops: CDR1 MNHNY, CDR2 SVGAGI (reference sequence). This chain's CDR3 is CASTKGGLQNQPQHF. CDR3 sequence (DNA): TGTGCCAGCACCAAAGGGGGTTTACAAAATCAGCCCCAGCATTTT.